These T cell receptor beta chains were read from a single sample in a study of neurological immune-mediated disorders. TCRdb used MiXCR to reprocess the 5' RACE reads, holding one entry per CDR3 protein. Seen here are around 97,000 distinct CDR3 sequences, approximately 11% observed once, and the top ten hold approximately 3.1%. What was sequenced was PBMCs. All receptors derive from a female donor with HTLV-1-associated myelopathy (HAM/TSP). The CDR3 runs from the conserved cysteine through the conserved F or W. The D gene is left open where the match is weak. Not all rows give a size; the values are once, few, many and, for expanded clones, a class.

clone size	V gene	D gene	J gene	CDR3 DNA	CDR3 protein
many	TRBV9	TRBD1	TRBJ2-4	TGTGCCAGCAGCGTGGGACAGGGGAAAAAAAACATTCAGTACTTC	CASSVGQGKKNIQYF
-	TRBV20-1	-	TRBJ2-6	TGCAGTGCTAGAGATTGGGGCTCTGGGGCCAACGTCCTGACTTTC	CSARDWGSGANVLTF
many	TRBV24-1	-	TRBJ2-3	TGTGCCACCAGTGATGTTAAGGTGCACGATACGCAGTATTTT	CATSDVKVHDTQYF
many	TRBV6-2/TRBV6-3	TRBD2	TRBJ2-2	TGTGCCAGCAGTGCCTCCGGGACTAGCGGGGGGGCCAGGAAGACCGGGGAGCTGTTTTTT	CASSASGTSGGARKTGELFF
many	TRBV7-2	-	TRBJ2-3	TGTGCCAGCAGCTTAGAGTTCGGGGCAGGGACAGATACGCAGTATTTT	CASSLEFGAGTDTQYF
many	TRBV20-1	-	TRBJ2-1	TGCAGTGCTCATAAGACCGGGACTCTCACCAGGGAGCAGTTCTTC	CSAHKTGTLTREQFF
many	TRBV10-3	TRBD1	TRBJ2-7	TGTGCCACCGACGGGGGCGGACAGGGCTCCGAGCAGTACTTC	CATDGGGQGSEQYF
many	TRBV20-1	-	TRBJ2-1	TGCAGTGCTAGAAGGCCCGGCTCCTACAATGAGCAGTTCTTC	CSARRPGSYNEQFF
-	TRBV5-1	TRBD1	TRBJ1-6	TGCGCCAGCAGCTTGGCAACAGGGGGGAGGAATTCACCCCTCCACTTT	CASSLATGGRNSPLHF
-	TRBV20-1	TRBD1	TRBJ2-7	TGCAGTGCTAGGTCAGGGGGCGTAGGTTCCGAGCAGTACTTC	CSARSGGVGSEQYF
many	TRBV5-1	TRBD1	TRBJ1-3	TGCGCCAGCAGAAGACAGGGCCCGAACTCTGGAAACACCATATATTTT	CASRRQGPNSGNTIYF
many	TRBV20-1	TRBD1	TRBJ1-4	TGCAGTGCCCCCCCCCGACAGGGGGATGAAAAACTGTTTTTT	CSAPPRQGDEKLFF
many	TRBV20-1	-	TRBJ1-1	TGCAGTGCTAGGGAACCCGGACAGCGTGAAGCTTTCTTT	CSAREPGQREAFF
many	TRBV5-4	TRBD2	TRBJ2-1	TGTGCCAGCAGCTTGGACACGCCCGGGACTAGCTTCTTC	CASSLDTPGTSFF
few	TRBV6-5	TRBD2	TRBJ2-1	TGTGCCAGCAGTTCTAGCGGGGGGGCCTTCAATGAGCAGTTCTTC	CASSSSGGAFNEQFF
-	TRBV4-1	TRBD2	TRBJ2-3	TGCGCCACCCAGCGGGCGGGAGGGGTAACAGATACGCAGTATTTT	CATQRAGGVTDTQYF
many	TRBV7-3	-	TRBJ2-1	TGTGCCAGCAGCCCGGACTCGATTATAGTTAATGAGCAGTTCTTC	CASSPDSIIVNEQFF
many	TRBV5-1	-	TRBJ1-1	TGCGCCAGCAGCTTGACAAATATGAACACTGAAGCTTTCTTT	CASSLTNMNTEAFF
many	TRBV28	-	TRBJ2-3	TGTGCCAGCAGTCCGGTCCTGGGACGGGGAACCACAGATACGCAGTATTTT	CASSPVLGRGTTDTQYF
many	TRBV20-1	TRBD2	TRBJ2-3	TGCAGTGGGGAACTAGCGGGGTTATTCGATACGCAGTATTTT	CSGELAGLFDTQYF
many	TRBV9	-	TRBJ2-6	TGTGCCAGCAGCGTCTCTGGGGCCAACGTCCTGACTTTC	CASSVSGANVLTF
many	TRBV15	-	TRBJ2-7	TGTGCTACCAGCAGAAGAGACAGCGGCGAGCAGTACTTC	CATSRRDSGEQYF
many	TRBV30	-	TRBJ1-1	TGTGCCTGGAGTGTACCCCGGGGCGGTGCTTTCTTT	CAWSVPRGGAFF
-	TRBV9	-	TRBJ2-4	TGTGCCAGCAGCTCTGCGGGGGCCAACATTCAGTACTTC	CASSSAGANIQYF
few	TRBV4-1	-	TRBJ2-7	TGCGCCAGCAGCCTTCAGGACGGAAACTACGAGCAGTACTTC	CASSLQDGNYEQYF
-	TRBV5-1	TRBD2	TRBJ2-2	TGCGCCAGCAGCTTGACGGGGGGGAACACCGGGGAGCCGTTTTTT	CASSLTGGNTGEPFF
-	TRBV3-1	TRBD2	TRBJ2-1	TGTGCCAGCAGCCAAGAACTAGCGGGGGGAAGCAATGAGCAGTTCTTC	CASSQELAGGSNEQFF
many	TRBV6-6	TRBD1	TRBJ1-5	TGTGCCAGCAGTTACCCGGGTACAGGGGGCGATCGGCAAAGTCAGCCCCAGCATTTT	CASSYPGTGGDRQSQPQHF
many	TRBV29-1	-	TRBJ1-1	TGCAGCGGGATGAGGGTAAAAAACACTGAAGCTTTCTTT	CSGMRVKNTEAFF
few	TRBV5-1	TRBD2	TRBJ2-2	TGCGCCAGCAGTCCGCCTGAGCGGGGGGATGTCGGGGAGCTGTTTTTT	CASSPPERGDVGELFF
many	TRBV5-5	TRBD1	TRBJ2-2	TGTGCCAGCAGCTTTAGACAGGGTGCACCCGGGGAGCTGTTTTTT	CASSFRQGAPGELFF
many	TRBV7-9	TRBD1	TRBJ2-7	TGTGCCAGCAGCTCCTGGGGGACAGGAGGGGTCTCCTACGAGCAGTACTTC	CASSSWGTGGVSYEQYF
many	TRBV18	-	TRBJ2-1	TGTGCCAGCTCACCACCCTCCGGCAGCAATGAGCAGTTCTTC	CASSPPSGSNEQFF
-	TRBV5-1	-	TRBJ2-3	TGCGCCAGCAGCCTGAGGCCACCCCGGGATACGCAGTATTTT	CASSLRPPRDTQYF
-	TRBV12-3/TRBV12-4	-	TRBJ1-2	TGTGCCAGCAGTTTAATGGCAGTCCCCTGGTATGGCTACACCTTC	CASSLMAVPWYGYTF
many	TRBV5-1	-	TRBJ2-1	TGCGCCAGCAGCAGGAGCCAGGGTTACAATGAGCAGTTCTTC	CASSRSQGYNEQFF
many	TRBV9	-	TRBJ2-3	TGTGCCAGCAGCGAAGGGGACAGCACAGATACGCAGTATTTT	CASSEGDSTDTQYF
many	TRBV2	-	TRBJ2-3	TGTGCCAGCAGTGCTAGCGCGATTAGCACAGATACGCAGTATTTT	CASSASAISTDTQYF
many	TRBV10-1	-	TRBJ1-1	TGCGCCAGCAGTGATCGAGACACTGAAGCTTTCTTT	CASSDRDTEAFF
many	TRBV29-1	-	TRBJ2-2	TGCAGCGTTGAAGAACAAGAGTCTCCCGGGGAGCTGTTTTTT	CSVEEQESPGELFF
many	TRBV20-1	-	TRBJ2-3	TGCAGTGCTAGACATCTTGGTTTGCGGGGGCACCCCACAGATACGCAGTATTTT	CSARHLGLRGHPTDTQYF
-	TRBV19	TRBD2	TRBJ2-2	TGTGCCAGTAGTTGGAACGGGGGGAACACTGGGGAGCTGTTTTTT	CASSWNGGNTGELFF
few	TRBV5-1	-	TRBJ2-3	TGCGCCAGCAGCTTGTTCGGGCCAGATACGCAGTATTTT	CASSLFGPDTQYF
many	TRBV5-1	-	TRBJ2-3	TGCGCCAGCAGCCCGGGGATTCGCAGAAGCACAGATACGCAGTATTTT	CASSPGIRRSTDTQYF
many	TRBV5-1	-	TRBJ2-2	TGCGCCAGCAGCTTGGCCGAGGTCGGTACCGGGGAGCTGTTTTTT	CASSLAEVGTGELFF